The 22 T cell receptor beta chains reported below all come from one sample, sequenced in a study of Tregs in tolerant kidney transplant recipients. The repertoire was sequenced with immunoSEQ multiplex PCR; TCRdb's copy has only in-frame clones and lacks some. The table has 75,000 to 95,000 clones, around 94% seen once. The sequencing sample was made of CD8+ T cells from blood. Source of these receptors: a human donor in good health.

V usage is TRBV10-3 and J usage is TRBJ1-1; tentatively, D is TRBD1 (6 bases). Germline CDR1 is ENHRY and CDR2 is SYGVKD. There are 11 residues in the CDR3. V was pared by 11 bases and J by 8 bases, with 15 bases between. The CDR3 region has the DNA TGTGCCTCCTCCGGGGGGCGGGAAGCTTTCTTT. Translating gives CASSGGREAFF.

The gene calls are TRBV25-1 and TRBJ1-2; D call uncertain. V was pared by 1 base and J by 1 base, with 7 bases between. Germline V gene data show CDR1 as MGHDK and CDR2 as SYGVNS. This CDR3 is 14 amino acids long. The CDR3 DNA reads TGTGCCAGCAGTGAATTGGTCAGTAACTATGGCTACACCTTC. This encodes CASSELVSNYGYTF.

CDR3 region: CASNWGGTQYF. The CDR3 coding sequence is TGTGCCAGCAATTGGGGGGGTACGCAGTATTTT. The chain couples TRBV27 to TRBJ2-3, with 7 bases that match TRBD2. V lost 7 bases, J lost 8 bases, and 3 bases stayed unmatched. Germline values: CDR1 MNHEY, CDR2 SMNVEV (reference sequence). The CDR3 has 11 residues.

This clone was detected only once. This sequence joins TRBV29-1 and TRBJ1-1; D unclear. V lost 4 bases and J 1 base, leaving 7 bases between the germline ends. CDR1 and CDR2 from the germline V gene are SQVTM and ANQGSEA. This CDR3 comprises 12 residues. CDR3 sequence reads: CSVGAENTEAFF. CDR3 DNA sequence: TGCAGCGTTGGAGCCGAGAACACTGAAGCTTTCTTT.

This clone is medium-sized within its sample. The DNA of the CDR3 is TGCGCCAGCAGCTTGGGGGCGGGGAGGCAGGGAGCCACTGAAGCTTTCTTT. It translates to CASSLGAGRQGATEAFF. This sequence joins TRBV5-1 and TRBJ1-1; a weak D match, TRBD1 (5 bases). Germline assignment: CDR1 SGHRS and CDR2 YFSETQ. The CDR3 runs 17 residues. The germline V and J ends were trimmed by 0 bases and 4 bases, with 19 bases remaining between them.

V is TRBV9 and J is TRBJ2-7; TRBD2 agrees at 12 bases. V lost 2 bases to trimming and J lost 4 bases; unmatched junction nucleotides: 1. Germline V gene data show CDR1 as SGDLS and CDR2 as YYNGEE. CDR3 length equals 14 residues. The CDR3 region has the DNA TGTGCCAGCAGCGTGACTAGCGGGGGTTACGAGCAGTACTTC. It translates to CASSVTSGGYEQYF.

The CDR3 here is CASSLGDSEAYGYTF. CDR3 sequence (DNA): TGTGCCAGCAGCTTAGGGGACTCAGAGGCCTATGGCTACACCTTC. The rearrangement joins TRBV7-9 to TRBJ1-2; maybe TRBD1 (5 bases). This CDR3 has 15 amino acids. Germline assignment: CDR1 SEHNR and CDR2 FQNEAQ (reference sequence). The germline V and J ends were trimmed by 1 base and 4 bases, with 13 bases remaining between them.

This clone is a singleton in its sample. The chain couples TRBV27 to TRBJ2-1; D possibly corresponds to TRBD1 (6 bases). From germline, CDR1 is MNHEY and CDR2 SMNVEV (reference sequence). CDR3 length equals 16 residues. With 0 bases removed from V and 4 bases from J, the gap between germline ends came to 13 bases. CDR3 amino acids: CASSLSPGTLYNEQFF. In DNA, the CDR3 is TGTGCCAGCAGTTTATCCCCCGGGACATTATACAATGAGCAGTTCTTC.

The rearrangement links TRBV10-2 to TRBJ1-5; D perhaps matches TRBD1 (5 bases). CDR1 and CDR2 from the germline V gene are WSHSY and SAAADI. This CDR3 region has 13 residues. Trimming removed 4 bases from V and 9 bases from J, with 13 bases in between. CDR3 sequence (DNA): TGCGCCAGCAGTGGAACAGGTCATCGGCCCCAGCATTTT. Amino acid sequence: CASSGTGHRPQHF.

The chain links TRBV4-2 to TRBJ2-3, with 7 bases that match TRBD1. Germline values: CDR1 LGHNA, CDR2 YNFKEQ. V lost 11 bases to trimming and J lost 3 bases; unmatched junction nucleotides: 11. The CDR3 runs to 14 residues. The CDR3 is CAGDRGPPTDTQYF. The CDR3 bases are TGTGCCGGAGATAGGGGGCCTCCTACAGATACGCAGTATTTT.

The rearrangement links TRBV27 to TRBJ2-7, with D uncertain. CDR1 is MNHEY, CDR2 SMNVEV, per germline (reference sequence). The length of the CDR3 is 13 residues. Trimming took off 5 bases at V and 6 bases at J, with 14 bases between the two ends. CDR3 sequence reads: CASSKTATREQYF. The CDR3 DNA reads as TGTGCCAGCAGTAAAACTGCCACCCGCGAGCAGTACTTC.

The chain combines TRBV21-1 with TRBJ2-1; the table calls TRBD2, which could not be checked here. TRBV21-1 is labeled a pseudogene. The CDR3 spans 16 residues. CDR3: CASSSPGLAGHNEQFF. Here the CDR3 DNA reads TGTGCCAGCAGCAGCCCGGGACTAGCGGGGCACAATGAGCAGTTCTTC.

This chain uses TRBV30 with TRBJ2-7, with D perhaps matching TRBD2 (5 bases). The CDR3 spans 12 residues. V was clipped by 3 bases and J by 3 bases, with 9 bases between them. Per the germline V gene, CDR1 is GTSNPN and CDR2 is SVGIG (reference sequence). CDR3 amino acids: CAWSPEGYEQYF. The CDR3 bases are TGTGCCTGGAGCCCAGAGGGCTACGAGCAGTACTTC.

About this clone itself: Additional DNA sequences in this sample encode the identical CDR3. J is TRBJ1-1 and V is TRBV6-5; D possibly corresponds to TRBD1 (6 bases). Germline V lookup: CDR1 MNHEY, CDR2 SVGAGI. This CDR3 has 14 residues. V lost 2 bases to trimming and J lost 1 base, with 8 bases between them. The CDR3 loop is CASSYGGANTEAFF. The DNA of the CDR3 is TGTGCCAGCAGTTACGGGGGCGCGAACACTGAAGCTTTCTTT.

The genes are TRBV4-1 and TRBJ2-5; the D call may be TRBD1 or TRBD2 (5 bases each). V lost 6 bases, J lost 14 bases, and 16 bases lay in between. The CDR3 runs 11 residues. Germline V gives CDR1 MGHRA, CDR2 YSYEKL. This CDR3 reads CASSDPGPPYF. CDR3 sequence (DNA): TGCGCCAGCAGTGACCCGGGACCGCCCTACTTC.

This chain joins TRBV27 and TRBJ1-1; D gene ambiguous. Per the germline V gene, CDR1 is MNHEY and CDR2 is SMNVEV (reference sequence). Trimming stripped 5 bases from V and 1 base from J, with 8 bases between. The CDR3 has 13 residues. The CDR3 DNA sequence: TGTGCCAGCAGTCCCGGAAGGAACACTGAAGCTTTCTTT. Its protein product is CASSPGRNTEAFF.

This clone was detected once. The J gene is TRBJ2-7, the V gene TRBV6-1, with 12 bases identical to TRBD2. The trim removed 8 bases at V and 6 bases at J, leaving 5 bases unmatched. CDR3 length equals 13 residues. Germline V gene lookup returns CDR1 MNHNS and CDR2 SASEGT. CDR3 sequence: CASVGLAGSEQYF. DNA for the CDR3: TGTGCCAGCGTGGGACTAGCGGGCTCCGAGCAGTACTTC.

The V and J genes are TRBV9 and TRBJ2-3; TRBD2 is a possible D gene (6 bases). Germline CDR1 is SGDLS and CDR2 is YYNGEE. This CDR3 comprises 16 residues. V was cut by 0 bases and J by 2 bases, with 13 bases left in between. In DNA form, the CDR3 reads TGTGCCAGCAGCGTAGTGGTTAGCGGCCACACAGATACGCAGTATTTT. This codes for CASSVVVSGHTDTQYF.

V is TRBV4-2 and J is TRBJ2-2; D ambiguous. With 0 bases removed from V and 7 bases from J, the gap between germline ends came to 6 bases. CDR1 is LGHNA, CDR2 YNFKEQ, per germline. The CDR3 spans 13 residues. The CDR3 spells CASSQDLFGELFF. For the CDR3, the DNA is TGTGCCAGCAGCCAAGATCTATTCGGGGAGCTGTTTTTT.

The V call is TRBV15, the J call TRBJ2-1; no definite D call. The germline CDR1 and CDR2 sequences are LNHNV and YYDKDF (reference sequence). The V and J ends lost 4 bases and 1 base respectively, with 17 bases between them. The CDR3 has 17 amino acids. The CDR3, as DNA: TGTGCCACCAGCATAGGTAGCCGAATTGGGTCCTACAATGAGCAGTTCTTC. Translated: CATSIGSRIGSYNEQFF.

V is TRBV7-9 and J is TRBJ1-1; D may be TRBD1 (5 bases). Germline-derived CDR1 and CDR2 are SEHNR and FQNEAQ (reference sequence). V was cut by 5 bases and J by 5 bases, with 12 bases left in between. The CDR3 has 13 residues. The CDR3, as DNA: TGTGCCAGCAGCCCCACTGGGGGGACTGAAGCTTTCTTT. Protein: CASSPTGGTEAFF.

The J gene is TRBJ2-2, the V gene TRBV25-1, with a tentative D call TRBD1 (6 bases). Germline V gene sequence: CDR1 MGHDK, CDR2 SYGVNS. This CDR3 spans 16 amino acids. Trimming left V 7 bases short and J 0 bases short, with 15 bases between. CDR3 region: CASTDHRDTNTGELFF. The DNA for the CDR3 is TGTGCCAGCACCGATCACCGGGACACGAACACCGGGGAGCTGTTTTTT.